What follows are 29 T cell receptor beta chains derived from one specimen sequenced in a study of vaccination and CD4 T cells after COVID-19. Antigens of these TCRs are unknown. The treatment is: roughly ten-day PBMC culture with coronavirus spike peptide pools or control peptides (ViraFEST assay). Cultured CD4+ T cells had their DNA profiled by the Oncomine TCR Beta short-read assay. MiXCR, applied by TCRdb to the PCR reads, yields one record per CDR3 protein. The table has about 15,000 distinct CDR3 sequences, approximately 51% seen once. The material was CD4+ T cells from blood, cultured in vitro, obtained before SARS-CoV-2 vaccination. All receptors derive from a human donor who had recovered from COVID-19.

This clonotype was seen a few times. The rearrangement joins TRBV19 to TRBJ1-2; 9 bases fit TRBD1. The CDR3 runs to 15 residues. Looked up from germline, CDR1 is LNHDA and CDR2 is SQIVND (reference sequence). Germline trimming cut 5 bases from V and 4 bases from J; bases unmatched to any gene: 8. In DNA form, the CDR3 reads TGTGCCAGTAGTGCCACAGGGGGCCGGCCCTATGGCTACACCTTC. Translation: CASSATGGRPYGYTF.

Regarding this clonotype: A read error may produce the germline difference seen at one junction end. The rearrangement joins TRBV9 to TRBJ1-6; tentatively, D is TRBD1 (5 bases). The CDR3 loop spans 15 amino acids. CDR1 and CDR2 from the germline V gene are SGDLS and YYNGEE. The CDR3 nucleotides read TGTGCCAGCAGCGTCGGGGACCGGCATAATTTACCCCTCCACTTT. As protein: CASSVGDRHNLPLHF.

CDR3 DNA sequence: TGTGCCAGCAGTTACACCGGGACTAGCGGAAGTTGGTCCTACGAGCAGTACTTC. It codes for CASSYTGTSGSWSYEQYF. This chain connects TRBV6-2 or TRBV6-3 to TRBJ2-7; 11 bases fit TRBD2. This CDR3 contains 18 residues. CDR1 is MNHEY and CDR2 is SVGEGT in the germline V gene. J lost 1 base, V lost 2 bases, and 10 bases had no gene match.

Concerning this clonotype itself: The junction departs from the called germline gene at one end, perhaps through a read error. This sequence joins TRBV6-1 and TRBJ2-2; D may be TRBD2 (6 bases). Germline V CDR1 and CDR2: MNHNS, SASEGT. This CDR3 spans 15 amino acids. In nucleotides, the CDR3 is TGTGCCAGCAAAGTTGAGGCCCAGGCCACCGGGGGGCTGTTTTTT. Residues: CASKVEAQATGGLFF.

The chain recombines TRBV25-1 with TRBJ2-7, with 7 bases lining up with TRBD2. The CDR3 has 14 residues. V lost 4 bases, J lost 1 base, and 4 bases stayed unmatched. Looked up from germline, CDR1 is MGHDK and CDR2 is SYGVNS. CDR3 protein: CASSAASGSYEQYF. The CDR3 DNA reads TGTGCCAGCAGTGCGGCTAGCGGATCCTACGAGCAGTACTTC.

This clonotype was counted between two and nine times. This chain uses TRBV27 with TRBJ1-5; D gene uncertain. Deletions cut 5 bases from V and 6 bases from J, with 8 bases between. The CDR3 extends over 12 amino acids. The germline V gene encodes CDR1 MNHEY and CDR2 SMNVEV (reference sequence). The CDR3 sequence is CASSTPGQPQHF. DNA of the CDR3: TGTGCCAGCAGTACCCCGGGTCAGCCCCAGCATTTT.

In this sample, this clonotype turned up a few times. The rearrangement joins TRBV3-1 to TRBJ2-5, with D perhaps matching TRBD2 (5 bases). The length of the CDR3 is 15 residues. Germline CDR1 reads LGHDT; CDR2 reads YNNKEL (reference sequence). The ends were cut back, 3 bases at V and 0 bases at J, with 11 bases in the middle. DNA for the CDR3: TGTGCCAGCAGCCAGATACGGACTTACCAAGAGACCCAGTACTTC. Translated: CASSQIRTYQETQYF.

This chain links TRBV19 with TRBJ1-1; weak D call: TRBD1 (6 bases). The CDR3 runs to 15 residues. V was clipped by 5 bases and J by 0 bases, with 13 bases between them. Germline CDR1 reads LNHDA; CDR2 reads SQIVND (reference sequence). This chain's CDR3 is CASSFQDSMNTEAFF. The CDR3 DNA is TGTGCCAGTAGTTTTCAGGACAGCATGAACACTGAAGCTTTCTTT.

In its sample, this clonotype was seen a few times. The chain couples TRBV30 to TRBJ2-5, with D hard to call. The germline V and J ends were trimmed by 0 bases and 2 bases, with 10 bases remaining between them. Germline V gene lookup returns CDR1 GTSNPN and CDR2 SVGIG (reference sequence). CDR3 length equals 14 residues. As DNA, the CDR3 is TGTGCCTGGAGTGTAGGATTGACACAAGAGACCCAGTACTTC. It translates to CAWSVGLTQETQYF. Complete variable domain (other parts from reference TRBV30 and TRBJ2-5): SQTIHQWPATLVQPVGSPLSLECTVEGTSNPNLYWYRQAAGRGLQLLFYSVGIGQISSEVPQNLSASRPQDRQFILSSKKLLLSDSGFYLCAWSVGLTQETQYFGPGTRLLVL.

The rearrangement links TRBV7-6 to TRBJ2-5; the D gene is possibly TRBD1 (6 bases). Trimming took 1 base from V and 4 from J, leaving 10 bases between them. Germline assignment: CDR1 SGHVS and CDR2 FNYEAQ. The CDR3 is 14 amino acids. The chain's CDR3 is CASSLVAGAETQYF. The CDR3 DNA reads TGTGCCAGCAGCTTAGTGGCAGGGGCAGAGACCCAGTACTTC.

This clonotype was counted between two and nine times. The V and J genes are TRBV6-1 and TRBJ1-2, with D possibly being TRBD1 (5 bases). The CDR3 has 15 amino acids. The germline CDR1 and CDR2 sequences are MNHNS and SASEGT. Trimming cost V 11 bases and J 0 bases, with 19 bases left between them. CDR3 residues: CAGAGGIAPNYGYTF. CDR3 DNA sequence: TGTGCCGGAGCGGGGGGAATCGCTCCTAACTATGGCTACACCTTC.

This clonotype was detected only a few times. V gene TRBV27 combines with J gene TRBJ2-5; TRBD1 might be the D (6 bases). Looked up from germline, CDR1 is MNHEY and CDR2 is SMNVEV (reference sequence). This CDR3 is built from 15 residues. Trimming took 7 bases from V and 3 from J, leaving 18 bases between them. CDR3 bases: TGTGCCAGCAAACGGCATTACAGGGATGAAGAGACCCAGTACTTC. It encodes CASKRHYRDEETQYF.

The chain joins TRBV3-1 to TRBJ2-1, with D maybe TRBD1 (5 bases). This CDR3 spans 11 amino acids. Germline CDR1 is LGHDT and CDR2 is YNNKEL (reference sequence). V was cut by 5 bases and J by 12 bases, with 11 bases left in between. CDR3 DNA sequence: TGTGCCAGCAGCACCCGACAGTCGCAGTTCTTC. Protein product: CASSTRQSQFF.

The chain employs TRBV25-1 and TRBJ1-2, with 7 bases fitting TRBD1. The V and J ends lost 0 bases and 7 bases, in that order; junction bases with no gene match: 2. The germline V gene encodes CDR1 MGHDK and CDR2 SYGVNS. This CDR3 is built from 13 residues. The CDR3 DNA reads as TGTGCCAGCAGTGAATATACAGGGGTTGGCTACACCTTC. The encoded protein is CASSEYTGVGYTF.

This clonotype was counted once. This chain uses TRBV4-3 with TRBJ2-2; possibly TRBD2 for D (6 bases). V was clipped by 3 bases and J by 2 bases, with 16 bases between them. CDR1 and CDR2 (germline): LGHNA, YSLEER. This CDR3 region has 17 residues. This CDR3 reads CASSQFSGVINTGELFF. The CDR3 DNA sequence: TGCGCCAGCAGCCAGTTTAGCGGTGTTATTAACACCGGGGAGCTGTTTTTT.

This clonotype was recorded once. The chain has TRBV5-1 and TRBJ2-5; no firm D call. Deletions cut 4 bases from V and 2 bases from J, with 6 bases between. The CDR3 totals 12 residues. CDR1 is SGHRS, CDR2 YFSETQ, per germline. CDR3 protein: CASSEGQETQYF. DNA of the CDR3: TGCGCCAGCAGCGAAGGGCAAGAGACCCAGTACTTC.

J is TRBJ2-4 and V is TRBV10-3; possible D gene TRBD2, 6 bases. This CDR3 region has 14 residues. Germline assignment: CDR1 ENHRY and CDR2 SYGVKD. V was shortened by 3 bases and J by 5 bases, with 11 bases between the two germline ends. The CDR3 protein is CAISDGSGENIQYF. CDR3 DNA: TGTGCCATCAGTGATGGTAGCGGAGAAAACATTCAGTACTTC.

This clonotype was seen a handful of times. The CDR3 reads CSAYGGSYEQYF. The CDR3 nucleotides read TGCAGTGCTTACGGGGGATCCTACGAGCAGTACTTC. This sequence joins TRBV20-1 and TRBJ2-7; weak D call: TRBD2 (6 bases). The V gene's germline CDR1 is DFQATT and CDR2 SNEGSKA (reference sequence). The CDR3 has 12 amino acids. The V gene lost 5 bases and the J gene lost 1 base, with 9 bases spanning the gap.

The V and J genes are TRBV20-1 and TRBJ2-7; D perhaps matches TRBD2 (5 bases). V lost 0 bases and J 5 bases, leaving 20 bases between the germline ends. Germline V gene lookup returns CDR1 DFQATT and CDR2 SNEGSKA (reference sequence). The CDR3 spans 16 residues. The CDR3 region has the DNA TGCAGTGCTAGAGATCTTTCTTTGGGAGCCGTGAACGAGCAGTACTTC. Amino acids: CSARDLSLGAVNEQYF.

V is TRBV6-2 or TRBV6-3 and J is TRBJ2-7, with 10 bases aligning to TRBD1. The length of the CDR3 is 18 residues. Per the germline V gene, CDR1 is MNHEY and CDR2 is SVGEGT. Trimming at V came to 5 bases and at J to 2 bases, leaving 15 bases not matched to a gene. Here the CDR3 reads CASSTRPGQGPETYEQYF. Written as DNA, the CDR3 is TGTGCCAGCAGTACCCGCCCGGGACAGGGGCCAGAAACCTACGAGCAGTACTTC.

The chain uses TRBV10-1 and TRBJ2-5; the D is unclear. The CDR3 has 13 amino acids. Germline lookup yields CDR1 WNHNN and CDR2 SYGVQD (reference sequence). The V end was cut by 0 bases, the J end by 13 bases, with 15 bases between. CDR3 loop: CASSESGSPARYF. In DNA, the CDR3 is TGCGCCAGCAGTGAGTCGGGCAGCCCAGCTCGGTACTTC.

This chain links TRBV24-1 with TRBJ2-1, with D unresolved. The CDR3 has 13 amino acids. V lost 4 bases, J lost 5 bases, and 8 bases lay in between. Per the germline V gene, CDR1 is KGHDR and CDR2 is SFDVKD. The CDR3 loop is CATSEWVHNEQFF. The CDR3 coding sequence is TGTGCCACCAGTGAATGGGTACACAATGAGCAGTTCTTC.

This clonotype was found a few times. The chain employs TRBV5-1 and TRBJ1-6; possibly TRBD1 for D (6 bases). The CDR3 spans 14 residues. Trimming took off 0 bases at V and 8 bases at J, with 9 bases between the two ends. The germline V gene has CDR1 SGHRS and CDR2 YFSETQ. CDR3 amino acids: CASSLVRGDSPLHF. The CDR3 nucleotides read TGCGCCAGCAGCTTGGTCAGGGGTGATTCACCCCTCCACTTT.

As to this clonotype: One end of the junction does not line up with germline, which may come from a read error. The rearrangement joins TRBV6-5 to TRBJ2-1; 7 bases match TRBD2. The CDR3 is 12 residues long. Germline V gene data show CDR1 as MNHEY and CDR2 as SVGAGI. DNA of the CDR3: TGTGCCAGCAGTTACATGGCGGGAGAGCGGTTCTTC. Amino acid sequence: CASSYMAGERFF.

The genes are TRBV5-1 and TRBJ2-5; 8 bases are a match to TRBD1. The germline V gene encodes CDR1 SGHRS and CDR2 YFSETQ. Trimming took 0 bases from V and 6 from J; bases not matched to a gene: 4. The CDR3 contains 14 residues. CDR3 sequence: CASSLAGQGQTQYF. CDR3 coding DNA: TGCGCCAGCAGCTTGGCAGGACAGGGACAGACCCAGTACTTC.

The chain has TRBV10-3 and TRBJ2-1; 8 positions match TRBD2. Germline V gene sequence: CDR1 ENHRY, CDR2 SYGVKD. The CDR3 is made up of 15 amino acids. V lost 2 bases and J lost 8; bases outside the gene matches: 8. The CDR3 sequence: CAISEIVGRAHEQFF. DNA of the CDR3: TGTGCCATCAGTGAGATTGTCGGGAGGGCCCATGAGCAGTTCTTC.

The V gene is TRBV7-9, the J gene TRBJ2-2; 10 bases align to TRBD1. J lost 1 base, V lost 5 bases, and 16 bases had no gene match. The CDR3 has 20 amino acids. The germline gives CDR1 SEHNR, CDR2 FQNEAQ (reference sequence). The CDR3 is CASSPDRFRDRGWNTGELFF. CDR3 nucleotide sequence: TGTGCCAGCAGCCCAGATCGCTTTCGGGACAGGGGTTGGAACACCGGGGAGCTGTTTTTT.

The gene calls are TRBV7-6 and TRBJ2-5, with D perhaps TRBD2 (5 bases). The CDR3 covers 12 residues. The V gene's germline CDR1 is SGHVS and CDR2 FNYEAQ. Trimming removed 2 bases from V and 5 bases from J, with 6 bases in between. DNA of the CDR3: TGTGCCAGCAGCTTATGGAGGGAGACCCAGTACTTC. It is translated as CASSLWRETQYF.

The V and J genes are TRBV6-1 and TRBJ1-4, with D uncertain. The germline V gene has CDR1 MNHNS and CDR2 SASEGT. The V and J ends lost 8 bases and 8 bases respectively, with 12 bases between them. The CDR3 runs 12 residues. The DNA for the CDR3 is TGTGCCAGCGGTCAGAGTAACGAAAAACTGTTTTTT. Protein product: CASGQSNEKLFF.